Described below is a single TCR beta chain sequence and its context. The antigen is undetermined. Trimming at V came to 1 base and at J to 1 base, leaving 6 bases not matched to a gene. The germline V gene encodes CDR1 SGHTS and CDR2 YDEGEE. The CDR3 is 16 amino acids. Here immunoSEQ multiplex PCR was the method, and the copy in TCRdb shows in-frame clones only, minus some. The repertoire holds 650,000 to 800,000 clones, with 55% to 75% as singletons. This specimen comes from a study of shared clonotypes between healthy human individuals. Study findings and constraints: The study found roughly 5% of naive CD4 clonotypes shared across a handful of donors.

The sequenced sample was memory CD4+ T cells sorted from blood. Specified subset: CD45RA-negative fraction. The receptor's source is a young woman in good health. The rearrangement uses TRBV5-8 and TRBJ1-2, with 8 bases matching TRBD1. This CDR3 is CASSLFGTGLNYGYTF. The CDR3 DNA reads as TGTGCCAGCAGCTTGTTCGGGACAGGACTTAACTATGGCTACACCTTC. The full variable domain, with the rest looked up from reference TRBV5-8 and TRBJ1-2, is EAGVTQSPTHLIKTRGQQATLRCSPISGHTSVYWYQQALGLGLQFLLWYDEGEERNRGNFPPRFSGRQFPNYSSELNVNALELEDSALYLCASSLFGTGLNYGYTFGSGTRLTVV.